This TCR beta chain was sequenced for a study of T cell repertoires in ileal Crohn's disease. Overall study: About half of patients got postoperative therapy: 11 thiopurines, 18 anti-TNF.

Trimming cost V 0 bases and J 4 bases; bases outside gene matches: 5. The CDR3 is 16 amino acids. Germline CDR1 reads LGHNA; CDR2 reads YNFKEQ. Study-level findings and limits: Every patient over 26.8% clonality showed endoscopic recurrence. Sorted CD8 T cells held more high-frequency clones than CD4. Compared with non-smokers, active smokers at surgery showed more clonal expansions.

Sequencing used immunoSEQ multiplex PCR; TCRdb keeps in-frame clones, though not all of them. The repertoire includes roughly 30,000 clones, around four fifths of them detected once, and around 20% sits in the top ten. To note about this clone: Its antigen is still unknown.

V usage is TRBV4-2 and J usage is TRBJ1-1; TRBD1 agrees at 10 bases. This clonotype was obtained from an adult with Crohn's disease. What was sequenced was ileal tissue. CDR3 in amino acids: CASSQDPGQGTTEAFF. As DNA, the CDR3 is TGTGCCAGCAGCCAAGACCCGGGACAGGGGACCACTGAAGCTTTCTTT.